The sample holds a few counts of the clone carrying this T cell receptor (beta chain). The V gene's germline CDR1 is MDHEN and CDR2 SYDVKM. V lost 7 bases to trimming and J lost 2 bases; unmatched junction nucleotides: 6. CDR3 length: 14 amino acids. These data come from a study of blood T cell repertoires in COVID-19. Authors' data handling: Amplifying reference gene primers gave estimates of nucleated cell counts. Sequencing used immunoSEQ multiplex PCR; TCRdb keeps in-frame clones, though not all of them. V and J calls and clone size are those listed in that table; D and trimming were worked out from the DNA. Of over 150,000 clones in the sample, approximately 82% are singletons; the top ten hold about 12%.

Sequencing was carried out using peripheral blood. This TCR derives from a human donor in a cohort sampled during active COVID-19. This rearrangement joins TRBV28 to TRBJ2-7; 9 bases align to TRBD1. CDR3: CASTSGTGPYEQYF. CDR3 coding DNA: TGTGCCAGCACCTCGGGGACAGGGCCCTACGAGCAGTACTTC.